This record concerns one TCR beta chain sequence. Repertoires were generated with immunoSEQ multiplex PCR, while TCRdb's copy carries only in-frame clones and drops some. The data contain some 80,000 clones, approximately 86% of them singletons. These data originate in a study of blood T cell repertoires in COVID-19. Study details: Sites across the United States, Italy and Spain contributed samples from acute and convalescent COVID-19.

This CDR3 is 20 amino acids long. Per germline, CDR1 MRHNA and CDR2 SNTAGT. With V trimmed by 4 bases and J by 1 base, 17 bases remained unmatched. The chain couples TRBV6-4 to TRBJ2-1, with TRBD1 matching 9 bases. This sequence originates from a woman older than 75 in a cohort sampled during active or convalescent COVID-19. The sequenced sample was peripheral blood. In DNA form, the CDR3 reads TGTGCCAGCAGTGGTAAACGATCGGGACAGGGTCTACATTCCTACAATGAGCAGTTCTTC. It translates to CASSGKRSGQGLHSYNEQFF.